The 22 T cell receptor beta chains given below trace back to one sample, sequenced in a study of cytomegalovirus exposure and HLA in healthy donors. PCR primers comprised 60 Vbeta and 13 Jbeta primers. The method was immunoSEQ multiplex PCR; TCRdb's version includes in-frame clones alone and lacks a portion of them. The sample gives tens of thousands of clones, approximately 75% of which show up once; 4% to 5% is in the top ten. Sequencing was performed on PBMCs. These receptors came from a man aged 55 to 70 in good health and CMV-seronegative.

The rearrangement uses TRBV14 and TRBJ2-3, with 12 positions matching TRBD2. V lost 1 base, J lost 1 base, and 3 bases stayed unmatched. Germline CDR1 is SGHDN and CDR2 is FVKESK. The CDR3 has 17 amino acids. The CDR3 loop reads CASSQVPSGGGTDTQYF. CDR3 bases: TGTGCCAGCAGCCAAGTCCCTAGCGGGGGGGGCACAGATACGCAGTATTTT.

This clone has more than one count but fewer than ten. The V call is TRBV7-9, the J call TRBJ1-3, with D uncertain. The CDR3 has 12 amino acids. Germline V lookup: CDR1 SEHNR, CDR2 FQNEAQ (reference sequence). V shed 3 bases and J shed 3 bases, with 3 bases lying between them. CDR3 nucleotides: TGTGCCAGCAGCTTCGTTGGAAACACCATATATTTT. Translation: CASSFVGNTIYF.

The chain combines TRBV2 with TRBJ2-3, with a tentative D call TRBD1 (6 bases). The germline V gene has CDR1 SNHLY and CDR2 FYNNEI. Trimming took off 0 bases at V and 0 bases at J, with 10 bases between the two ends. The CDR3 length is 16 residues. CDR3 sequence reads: CASSEARGGSTDTQYF. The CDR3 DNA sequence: TGTGCCAGCAGTGAAGCGCGAGGGGGTAGCACAGATACGCAGTATTTT.

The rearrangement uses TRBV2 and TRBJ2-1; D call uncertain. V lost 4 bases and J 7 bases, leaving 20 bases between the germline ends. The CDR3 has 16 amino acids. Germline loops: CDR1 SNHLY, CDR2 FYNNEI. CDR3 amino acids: CASSVRVSPPINEQFF. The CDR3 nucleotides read TGTGCCAGCAGTGTTCGGGTCTCGCCTCCAATTAATGAGCAGTTCTTC.

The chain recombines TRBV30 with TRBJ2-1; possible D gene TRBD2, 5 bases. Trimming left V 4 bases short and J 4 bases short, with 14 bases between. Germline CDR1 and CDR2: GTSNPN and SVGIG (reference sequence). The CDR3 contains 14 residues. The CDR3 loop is CAWIEGRKYNEQFF. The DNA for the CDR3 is TGTGCCTGGATCGAGGGCAGGAAATACAATGAGCAGTTCTTC.

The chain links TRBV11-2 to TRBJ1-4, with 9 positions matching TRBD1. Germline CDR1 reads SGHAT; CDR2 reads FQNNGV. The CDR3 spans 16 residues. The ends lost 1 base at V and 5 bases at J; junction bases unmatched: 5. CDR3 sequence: CASSLVGGTGNEKLFF. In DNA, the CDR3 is TGTGCCAGCAGCTTAGTGGGCGGGACAGGGAATGAAAAACTGTTTTTT.

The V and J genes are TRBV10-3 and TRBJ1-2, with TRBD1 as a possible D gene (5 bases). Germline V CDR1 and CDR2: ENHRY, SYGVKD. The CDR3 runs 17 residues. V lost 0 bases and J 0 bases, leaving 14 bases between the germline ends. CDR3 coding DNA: TGTGCCATCAGTGAGTCGGAAGGGGCCGATGCTAACTATGGCTACACCTTC. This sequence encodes CAISESEGADANYGYTF.

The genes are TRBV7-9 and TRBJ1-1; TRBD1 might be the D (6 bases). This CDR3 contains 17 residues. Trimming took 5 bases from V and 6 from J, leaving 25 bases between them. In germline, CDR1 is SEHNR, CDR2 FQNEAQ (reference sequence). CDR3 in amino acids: CASSLNRLTARGAEAFF. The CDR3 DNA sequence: TGTGCCAGCAGCCTAAACCGCTTAACTGCCAGGGGCGCTGAAGCTTTCTTT.

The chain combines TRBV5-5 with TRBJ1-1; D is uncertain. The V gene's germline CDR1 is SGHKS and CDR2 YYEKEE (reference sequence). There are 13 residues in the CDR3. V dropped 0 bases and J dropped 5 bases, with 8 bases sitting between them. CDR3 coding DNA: TGTGCCAGCAGCTTGGAAAAGCGGACTGAAGCTTTCTTT. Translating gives CASSLEKRTEAFF.

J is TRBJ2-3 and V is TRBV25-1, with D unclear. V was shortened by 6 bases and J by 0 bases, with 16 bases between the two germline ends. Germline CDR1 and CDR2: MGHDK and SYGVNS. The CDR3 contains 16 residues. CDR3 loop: CASSPLGGPSTDTQYF. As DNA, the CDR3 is TGTGCCAGCAGCCCCTTAGGCGGCCCTAGCACAGATACGCAGTATTTT.

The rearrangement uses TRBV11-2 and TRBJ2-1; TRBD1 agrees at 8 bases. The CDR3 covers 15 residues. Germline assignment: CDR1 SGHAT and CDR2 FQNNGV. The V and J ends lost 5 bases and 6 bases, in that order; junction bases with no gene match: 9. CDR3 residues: CASSPNRGTRNEQFF. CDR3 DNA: TGTGCCAGCAGCCCAAACAGGGGGACCCGCAATGAGCAGTTCTTC.

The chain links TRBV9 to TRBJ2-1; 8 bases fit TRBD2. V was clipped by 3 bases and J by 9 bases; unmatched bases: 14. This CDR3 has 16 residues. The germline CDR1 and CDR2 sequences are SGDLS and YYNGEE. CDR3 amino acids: CASSGRRGDGYGEQFF. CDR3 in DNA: TGTGCCAGCAGCGGGAGGCGGGGGGATGGGTACGGTGAGCAGTTCTTC. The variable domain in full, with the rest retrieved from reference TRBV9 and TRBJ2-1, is DSGVTQTPKHLITATGQRVTLRCSPRSGDLSVYWYQQSLDQGLQFLIQYYNGEERAKGNILERFSAQQFPDLHSELNLSSLELGDSALYFCASSGRRGDGYGEQFFGPGTRLTVL.

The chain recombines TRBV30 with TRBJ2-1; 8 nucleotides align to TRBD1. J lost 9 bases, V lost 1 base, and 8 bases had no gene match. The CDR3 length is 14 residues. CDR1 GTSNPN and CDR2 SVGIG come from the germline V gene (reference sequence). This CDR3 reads CAWSADRVSGEQFF. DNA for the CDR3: TGTGCCTGGAGTGCGGACAGGGTTTCTGGTGAGCAGTTCTTC.

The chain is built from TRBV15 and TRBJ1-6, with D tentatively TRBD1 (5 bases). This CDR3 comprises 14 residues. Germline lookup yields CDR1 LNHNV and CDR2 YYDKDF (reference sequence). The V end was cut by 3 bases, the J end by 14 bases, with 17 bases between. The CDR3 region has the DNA TGTGCCACCAGCAGGGACACCCGAACGAGCTCCCTCCACTTT. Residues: CATSRDTRTSSLHF.

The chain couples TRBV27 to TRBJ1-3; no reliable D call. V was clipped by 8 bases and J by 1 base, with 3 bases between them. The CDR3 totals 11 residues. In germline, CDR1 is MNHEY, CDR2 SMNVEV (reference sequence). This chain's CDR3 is CASRSGNTIYF. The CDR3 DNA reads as TGTGCCAGCCGTTCTGGAAACACCATATATTTT.

The CDR3 loop reads CASSPAPGTGDEKLFF. CDR3 DNA: TGTGCCAGCAGTCCCGCTCCCGGGACAGGGGATGAAAAACTGTTTTTT. The genes are TRBV25-1 and TRBJ1-4; 10 bases match TRBD1. With 5 bases clipped from V and 6 bases from J, the junction kept 9 bases outside the gene matches. This CDR3 comprises 16 residues. The germline CDR1 and CDR2 sequences are MGHDK and SYGVNS.

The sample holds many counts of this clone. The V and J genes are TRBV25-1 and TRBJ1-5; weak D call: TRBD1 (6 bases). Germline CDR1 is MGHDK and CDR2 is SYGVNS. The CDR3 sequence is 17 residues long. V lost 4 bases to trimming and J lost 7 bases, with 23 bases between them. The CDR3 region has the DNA TGTGCCAGCAGTGGAGAAGGGGACACGGTAACGGGACAGCCCCAGCATTTT. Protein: CASSGEGDTVTGQPQHF.

In DNA, the CDR3 is TGTGCCAGCAGCTTAGGATGGAGCACCGGGGAGCTGTTTTTT. This sequence encodes CASSLGWSTGELFF. The V gene is TRBV7-9, the J gene TRBJ2-2, with no clear D. The germline V gene encodes CDR1 SEHNR and CDR2 FQNEAQ (reference sequence). V lost 1 base and J lost 4, with 7 bases in between. CDR3 length: 14 amino acids.

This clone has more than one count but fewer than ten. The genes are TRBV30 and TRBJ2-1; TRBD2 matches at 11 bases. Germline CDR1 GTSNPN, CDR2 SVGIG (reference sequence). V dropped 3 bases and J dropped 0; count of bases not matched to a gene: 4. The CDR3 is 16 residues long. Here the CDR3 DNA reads TGTGCCTGGAGGCTAGCGGGGGGCAGCTCCTACAATGAGCAGTTCTTC. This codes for CAWRLAGGSSYNEQFF. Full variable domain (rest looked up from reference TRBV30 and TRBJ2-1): SQTIHQWPATLVQPVGSPLSLECTVEGTSNPNLYWYRQAAGRGLQLLFYSVGIGQISSEVPQNLSASRPQDRQFILSSKKLLLSDSGFYLCAWRLAGGSSYNEQFFGPGTRLTVL.

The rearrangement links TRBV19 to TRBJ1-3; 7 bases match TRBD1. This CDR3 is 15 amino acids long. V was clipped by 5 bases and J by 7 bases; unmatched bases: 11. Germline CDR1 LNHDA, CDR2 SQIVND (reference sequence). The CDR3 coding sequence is TGTGCCAGTAGTTCTGGACAGGACGCCGGGAACACCATATATTTT. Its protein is CASSSGQDAGNTIYF.

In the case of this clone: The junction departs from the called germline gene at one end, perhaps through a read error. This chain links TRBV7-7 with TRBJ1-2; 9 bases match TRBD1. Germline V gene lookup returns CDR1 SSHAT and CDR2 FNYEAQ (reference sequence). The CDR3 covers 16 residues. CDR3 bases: TGTGCTAGCACCCTTCCGGGACAGGGAGCCCCTAATGGCTACACCTTC. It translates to CASTLPGQGAPNGYTF.

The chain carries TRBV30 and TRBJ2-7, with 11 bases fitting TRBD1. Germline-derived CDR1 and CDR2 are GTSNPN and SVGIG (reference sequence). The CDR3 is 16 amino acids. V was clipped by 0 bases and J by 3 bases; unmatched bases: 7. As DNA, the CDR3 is TGTGCCTGGAGTGTGGGGGGGACAGGGGGTGGCTACGAGCAGTACTTC. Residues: CAWSVGGTGGGYEQYF. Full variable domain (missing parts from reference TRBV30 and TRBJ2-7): SQTIHQWPATLVQPVGSPLSLECTVEGTSNPNLYWYRQAAGRGLQLLFYSVGIGQISSEVPQNLSASRPQDRQFILSSKKLLLSDSGFYLCAWSVGGTGGGYEQYFGPGTRLTVT.